The T cell receptor beta chain described here comes from a study of molecular identifiers for immune sequencing clone quantification. The CDR3 runs 16 residues. Germline V gene lookup returns CDR1 KGHDR and CDR2 SFDVKD. V lost 4 bases and J lost 4, with 13 bases in between. TCRdb re-called the PCR reads with MiXCR, one entry per CDR3 protein. The sample consists of about 63,000 distinct CDR3 sequences, under 20% of them appearing once. For this clonotype: Given the absence of the conserved phenylalanine or tryptophan at the CDR3 end, a read error is likely.

J is TRBJ2-6 and V is TRBV24-1; D is perhaps TRBD1 (6 bases). Sequenced: naive CD8+ T cells from blood, with Jurkat cell RNA spiked in. Documented subset: FACS-sorted CD8+CD4-CCR7+CD45RA+ naive T cells. The receptor comes from a human donor in good health. Some libraries in this study had Jurkat cell RNA spiked in. The CDR3 sequence: CATSEAWGRGANVLTS. The CDR3, as DNA: TGTGCCACCAGTGAGGCCTGGGGGCGCGGGGCCAACGTCCTGACTTCC.